Each of the 20 T cell receptor beta chains below was sequenced from the same sample in a study of response to subunit inactivated influenza vaccine. TCRdb independently ran MiXCR on the RT-PCR reads; one entry per CDR3 protein. This sample carries a few hundred thousand distinct CDR3 sequences, around 22% of them seen once, and the ten largest clones take approximately 10%. Sequenced material: PBMCs from blood, taken less than 22 months after vaccination. These receptors all stem from a man in his fifties or sixties who received an inactivated influenza vaccine.

This clonotype was seen at least ten times. The chain couples TRBV3-1 to TRBJ2-1; 7 positions match TRBD1. The trim removed 2 bases at V and 9 bases at J, leaving 7 bases unmatched. The CDR3 covers 14 residues. Germline-derived CDR1 and CDR2 are LGHDT and YNNKEL (reference sequence). CDR3 region: CASSQFNRGAEQFF. The CDR3, as DNA: TGTGCCAGCAGCCAATTCAACAGGGGAGCTGAGCAGTTCTTC.

This clonotype was seen a handful of times. The chain links TRBV20-1 to TRBJ2-1; D gene ambiguous. V dropped 6 bases and J dropped 13 bases, with 16 bases sitting between them. The CDR3 is made up of 11 amino acids. The V gene's germline CDR1 is DFQATT and CDR2 SNEGSKA (reference sequence). CDR3 residues: CSAPTAAGQFF. CDR3 sequence (DNA): TGCAGTGCCCCCACTGCCGCTGGTCAGTTCTTC.

This chain joins TRBV4-1 and TRBJ1-1; D is unresolved. Trimming took off 1 base at V and 0 bases at J, with 15 bases between the two ends. From germline, CDR1 is MGHRA and CDR2 YSYEKL. The CDR3 runs 17 residues. DNA of the CDR3: TGCGCCAGCAGCCAAGTTCCGCGACGGCGGTTGAACACTGAAGCTTTCTTT. This sequence encodes CASSQVPRRRLNTEAFF.

The chain is built from TRBV30 and TRBJ2-2; no reliable D call. Germline V gene data show CDR1 as GTSNPN and CDR2 as SVGIG (reference sequence). Trimming removed 5 bases from V and 3 bases from J, with 13 bases in between. This CDR3 comprises 14 residues. CDR3 sequence: CAWRRNLDTGELFF. CDR3 coding DNA: TGTGCCTGGCGCCGGAATCTTGACACCGGGGAGCTGTTTTTT.

This clonotype was observed a handful of times. The V and J genes are TRBV6-2 or TRBV6-3 and TRBJ1-4, with D hard to call. Germline CDR1 and CDR2: MNHEY and SVGEGT. With 5 bases removed from V and 0 bases from J, the gap between germline ends came to 10 bases. The CDR3 runs to 15 residues. CDR3 DNA: TGTGCCAGCAGTCGATCGTCGGCAACTAATGAAAAACTGTTTTTT. As protein: CASSRSSATNEKLFF.

This clonotype was seen more than once but under ten times. This chain uses TRBV11-2 with TRBJ2-1; 9 bases are shared with TRBD1. Germline V gene data show CDR1 as SGHAT and CDR2 as FQNNGV. The CDR3 is 16 amino acids. After removal of 1 base from V and 6 bases from J, the junction contained 7 bases not matched to a gene. Here the CDR3 DNA reads TGTGCCAGCAGCTTAGCCGGGACAGGGTTTTCCAATGAGCAGTTCTTC. Translated: CASSLAGTGFSNEQFF.

This clonotype was recorded a few times. The chain carries TRBV12-3 or TRBV12-4 and TRBJ2-1, with 11 positions matching TRBD2. The CDR3 runs 14 residues. After removal of 5 bases from V and 5 bases from J, the junction contained 2 bases not matched to a gene. The CDR3 DNA sequence: TGTGCCAGCAGTCCACTAGCGGGGGACAATGAGCAGTTCTTC. It is translated as CASSPLAGDNEQFF.

There are a few counts of this clonotype. This chain joins TRBV21-1 and TRBJ2-1; the table's D call, TRBD1, has no DNA check behind it. TRBV21-1 counts as a pseudogene. The CDR3 sequence is 13 residues long. The CDR3 loop is CASTPGHINEQFF. The DNA of the CDR3 is TGTGCCAGCACCCCGGGACACATTAATGAGCAGTTCTTC.

This chain connects TRBV20-1 to TRBJ2-5; D is perhaps TRBD2 (6 bases). CDR1 is DFQATT, CDR2 SNEGSKA, per germline (reference sequence). The V and J ends lost 1 base and 5 bases respectively, with 20 bases between them. The CDR3 runs 16 residues. CDR3 nucleotides: TGCAGTGCTAGAGTCCCTGAGGGACTGCCCGGGGAGACCCAGTACTTC. Translated, it gives CSARVPEGLPGETQYF.

The chain carries TRBV6-1 and TRBJ2-7; D uncertain. Germline V gene data show CDR1 as MNHNS and CDR2 as SASEGT. CDR3 size: 16 residues. V lost 3 bases and J lost 3, with 18 bases in between. The CDR3 DNA follows: TGTGCCAGCAGTGATTTTAGTCCGTCCGTGGGCTACGAGCAGTACTTC. It encodes CASSDFSPSVGYEQYF.

Only a few counts were recorded for this clonotype. The chain has TRBV6-1 and TRBJ1-2; no firm D call. Trimming pared 6 bases from V and 4 bases from J, leaving 18 bases between. Per germline, CDR1 MNHNS and CDR2 SASEGT. The CDR3 length is 15 residues. This CDR3 is CASRRPGVGAYGYTF. CDR3 bases: TGTGCCAGCAGGCGTCCCGGGGTGGGAGCCTATGGCTACACCTTC.

CDR3 protein: CASTSLYAWGTGELFF. The CDR3 nucleotides are TGTGCCAGCACGAGCCTTTACGCCTGGGGCACCGGGGAGCTGTTTTTT. The rearrangement uses TRBV6-1 and TRBJ2-2, with no clear D. The CDR3 runs to 16 residues. Germline assignment: CDR1 MNHNS and CDR2 SASEGT. Trimming stripped 7 bases from V and 4 bases from J, with 19 bases between.

This chain uses TRBV5-6 with TRBJ2-5; no reliable D call. V was shortened by 3 bases and J by 5 bases, with 20 bases between the two germline ends. Germline values: CDR1 SGHDT, CDR2 YYEEEE. The CDR3 consists of 16 residues. CDR3 nucleotide sequence: TGTGCCAGCAGCTCGACTGTCACGGCCCCCGAGGAGACCCAGTACTTC. The encoded protein is CASSSTVTAPEETQYF.

V and J are TRBV5-1 and TRBJ1-2, with 9 bases lining up with TRBD1. In germline, CDR1 is SGHRS, CDR2 YFSETQ. This CDR3 is 15 amino acids long. With V trimmed by 0 bases and J by 4 bases, 4 bases remained unmatched. The CDR3 DNA follows: TGCGCCAGCAGCTTGGACAGGGGGCCGAGCTATGGCTACACCTTC. It translates to CASSLDRGPSYGYTF.

Only a few counts were recorded for this clonotype. The J gene is TRBJ2-3, the V gene TRBV12-3 or TRBV12-4; TRBD2 is a possible D gene (5 bases). Trimming shortened V by 0 bases and J by 2 bases, and 9 bases separated the two germline ends. CDR3 size: 15 residues. In DNA form, the CDR3 reads TGTGCCAGCAGTTTAGCTTACGGACTCACAGATACGCAGTATTTT. Amino acids: CASSLAYGLTDTQYF.

This clonotype showed up many times. J is TRBJ2-1 and V is TRBV12-3 or TRBV12-4; no firm D call. The V end lost 2 bases, the J end lost 8 bases, and 10 bases lay between the germline ends. The CDR3 consists of 13 residues. The CDR3 DNA is TGTGCCAGCAGTTTAAGGTATATCGATGAGCAGTTCTTC. It specifies CASSLRYIDEQFF.

This clonotype came up many times. The rearrangement links TRBV20-1 to TRBJ2-1; D not resolved. Germline V lookup: CDR1 DFQATT, CDR2 SNEGSKA (reference sequence). This CDR3 contains 15 residues. V gave up 3 bases and J gave up 3 bases, with 15 bases separating them. In DNA form, the CDR3 reads TGCAGTGCTAGTGATCTCGGGTTCTACTACAATGAGCAGTTCTTC. Protein sequence: CSASDLGFYYNEQFF.

This chain's CDR3 is CASSEGHRPEQYF. The DNA of the CDR3 is TGTGCCAGCAGCGAGGGACACCGACCCGAGCAGTACTTC. This rearrangement joins TRBV5-6 to TRBJ2-7; tentatively, D is TRBD1 (6 bases). V was clipped by 4 bases and J by 6 bases, with 14 bases between them. The CDR3 loop spans 13 amino acids. Germline CDR1 is SGHDT and CDR2 is YYEEEE. The whole variable domain, filled in from reference TRBV5-6 and TRBJ2-7, reads DAGVTQSPTHLIKTRGQQVTLRCSPKSGHDTVSWYQQALGQGPQFIFQYYEEEERQRGNFPDRFSGHQFPNYSSELNVNALLLGDSALYLCASSEGHRPEQYFGPGTRLTVT.

This clonotype was picked up a small number of times. The chain uses TRBV4-2 and TRBJ2-5; 11 nucleotides agree with TRBD2. This CDR3 comprises 15 residues. V shed 1 base and J 5 bases; nucleotides not matched to a gene: 3. Germline V gene sequence: CDR1 LGHNA, CDR2 YNFKEQ. Here the CDR3 reads CASSQALAGGETQYF. CDR3 in DNA: TGTGCCAGCAGCCAAGCCCTAGCGGGGGGTGAGACCCAGTACTTC.

The chain combines TRBV3-1 with TRBJ2-1, with 8 bases matching TRBD2. CDR1 and CDR2 from the germline V gene are LGHDT and YNNKEL (reference sequence). J lost 6 bases, V lost 4 bases, and 11 bases had no gene match. The length of the CDR3 is 16 residues. CDR3 bases: TGTGCCAGCAGCCCCCGCCCGGGAGGGCCGGTCAATGAGCAGTTCTTC. This sequence encodes CASSPRPGGPVNEQFF.